These T cell receptor beta chains were read from a single sample in a study of breast tumors, draining lymph nodes, adjacent tissues. One entry per CDR3 protein results from TCRdb running MiXCR on the multiplex PCR reads. The sample has some 85,000 distinct CDR3 sequences; approximately 28% are singletons. The sequencing sample was made of axillary lymph node tissue. The receptors were gathered from a female donor with breast cancer. Some clones in this sample may be carry-over from other donors' samples. CDR3s include the opening cysteine and the closing phenylalanine or tryptophan. The D gene is left open where the match is weak. Clone size is not always given. Where it is, it says once, few, many or a class for expanded clones.

J: TRBJ2-5
V: TRBV12-5
size: many
D: .
CDR3: CASGLGGGETQYF
DNA: TGTGCTAGTGGTTTGGGAGGAGGTGAGACCCAGTACTTC

J: TRBJ2-7
V: TRBV5-1
size: .
D: TRBD2
CDR3: CASSLGSGRAYEQYF
DNA: TGCGCCAGCAGCTTGGGTAGCGGGAGGGCCTACGAGCAGTACTTC

J: TRBJ2-3
V: TRBV7-8
size: many
D: .
CDR3: CASSYGGLDTQYF
DNA: TGTGCCAGCAGCTATGGAGGGTTAGATACGCAGTATTTT

J: TRBJ1-6
V: TRBV7-2
size: .
D: .
CDR3: CASSLVGTDNSPLHF
DNA: TGTGCCAGCAGCTTAGTAGGGACGGATAATTCACCCCTCCACTTT

J: TRBJ2-1
V: TRBV28
size: .
D: TRBD1
CDR3: CASSPQGALFLGEQFF
DNA: TGTGCCAGCAGTCCCCAGGGGGCACTTTTCTTAGGTGAGCAGTTCTTC

J: TRBJ2-2
V: TRBV20-1
size: many
D: .
CDR3: CSARDHLLNTGELFF
DNA: TGCAGTGCTAGAGATCATCTCCTAAACACCGGGGAGCTGTTTTTT

J: TRBJ1-4
V: TRBV18
size: many
D: TRBD1
CDR3: CASSPQGAEKLFF
DNA: TGTGCCAGCTCACCACAGGGGGCTGAAAAACTGTTTTTT

J: TRBJ1-5
V: TRBV5-6
size: many
D: .
CDR3: CASSLKTDRNQPQHF
DNA: TGTGCCAGCAGCTTAAAGACAGATCGCAATCAGCCCCAGCATTTT

J: TRBJ2-5
V: TRBV10-3
size: many
D: TRBD1
CDR3: CAISESTGEKETQYF
DNA: TGTGCCATCAGTGAGTCGACAGGGGAAAAAGAGACCCAGTACTTC

J: TRBJ1-4
V: TRBV4-3
size: many
D: TRBD1
CDR3: CASSQERHVEGAREKLFF
DNA: TGCGCCAGCAGCCAAGAACGGCACGTCGAGGGGGCAAGAGAAAAACTGTTTTTT

J: TRBJ1-3
V: TRBV19
size: many
D: .
CDR3: CASSTGLVAPPGNTIYF
DNA: TGTGCCAGTAGTACCGGGCTCGTCGCCCCTCCTGGAAACACCATATATTTT

J: TRBJ2-7
V: TRBV20-1
size: .
D: TRBD2
CDR3: CSANGLADEQYF
DNA: TGCAGTGCTAACGGACTAGCGGACGAGCAGTACTTC

J: TRBJ2-7
V: TRBV24-1
size: .
D: TRBD2
CDR3: CATSDSGAGGSYEQYF
DNA: TGTGCCACCAGTGATTCGGGGGCGGGAGGCTCCTACGAGCAGTACTTC

J: TRBJ2-1
V: TRBV7-2
size: many
D: TRBD1
CDR3: CASSLTGAGYNEQFF
DNA: TGTGCCAGCAGCCTGACAGGGGCGGGATACAATGAGCAGTTCTTC

J: TRBJ2-3
V: TRBV2
size: many
D: .
CDR3: CASSEDGKSTDTQYF
DNA: TGTGCCAGCAGTGAAGACGGTAAGAGCACAGATACGCAGTATTTT

J: TRBJ2-7
V: TRBV24-1
size: .
D: TRBD1
CDR3: CATSAGTGGVEQHF
DNA: TGTGCCACCAGTGCCGGGACAGGGGGGGTCGAGCAGCACTTC

J: TRBJ1-4
V: TRBV14
size: many
D: TRBD1
CDR3: CASSRQGAGEKLFF
DNA: TGTGCCAGCAGCCGACAGGGGGCGGGAGAAAAACTGTTTTTT

J: TRBJ2-7
V: TRBV18
size: many
D: TRBD1
CDR3: CASSPTGPEGEQYF
DNA: TGTGCCAGCTCACCGACAGGGCCCGAGGGCGAGCAGTACTTC

J: TRBJ1-6
V: TRBV20-1
size: many
D: .
CDR3: CSARASYNSPLHF
DNA: TGCAGTGCTCGCGCCTCCTATAATTCACCCCTCCACTTT

J: TRBJ2-3
V: TRBV24-1
size: many
D: .
CDR3: CATSESGSPGSTDTQYF
DNA: TGTGCCACCAGTGAAAGCGGAAGCCCGGGGAGCACAGATACGCAGTATTTT

J: TRBJ2-2
V: TRBV28
size: many
D: .
CDR3: CASSFGVYPGELFF
DNA: TGTGCCAGCAGTTTTGGGGTTTACCCCGGGGAGCTGTTTTTT

J: TRBJ2-1
V: TRBV7-2
size: many
D: .
CDR3: CASSLEPFYNEQFF
DNA: TGTGCCAGCAGCTTAGAGCCGTTTTACAATGAGCAGTTCTTC

J: TRBJ2-1
V: TRBV12-3/TRBV12-4
size: many
D: TRBD2
CDR3: CASSSSSGRSYNEQFF
DNA: TGTGCCAGCAGTTCCTCTAGCGGGAGATCCTACAATGAGCAGTTCTTC

J: TRBJ1-5
V: TRBV12-3/TRBV12-4
size: many
D: .
CDR3: CASGGTGISNQPQHF
DNA: TGTGCCAGCGGAGGCACAGGAATAAGCAATCAGCCCCAGCATTTT

J: TRBJ2-2
V: TRBV6-6
size: many
D: TRBD2
CDR3: CASTKVSGTSGYTGELFF
DNA: TGTGCCAGCACTAAGGTAAGTGGGACTAGCGGTTACACCGGGGAGCTGTTTTTT

J: TRBJ2-4
V: TRBV5-8
size: many
D: .
CDR3: CASSLVGKEGIQYF
DNA: TGTGCCAGCAGCTTGGTGGGGAAGGAGGGCATTCAGTACTTC

J: TRBJ2-6
V: TRBV24-1
size: many
D: .
CDR3: CATGSINSGANVLTF
DNA: TGTGCCACTGGGTCAATAAACTCTGGGGCCAACGTCCTGACTTTC

J: TRBJ2-7
V: TRBV7-9
size: once
D: .
CDR3: CACSLGTEPYEQYF
DNA: TGTGCCTGCAGCTTAGGCACGGAACCCTACGAGCAGTACTTC

J: TRBJ1-1
V: TRBV7-9
size: many
D: .
CDR3: CASSLEGVFTEAFF
DNA: TGTGCCAGCAGCTTGGAGGGAGTATTCACTGAAGCTTTCTTT

J: TRBJ2-7
V: TRBV4-2
size: medium-sized
D: TRBD2
CDR3: CASSQAGGRDEQYF
DNA: TGTGCCAGCAGCCAAGCAGGAGGGAGGGACGAGCAGTACTTC

J: TRBJ2-2
V: TRBV6-2/TRBV6-3
size: many
D: .
CDR3: CASRMRGYTGELFF
DNA: TGTGCCAGCAGGATGAGGGGATACACCGGGGAGCTGTTTTTT

J: TRBJ1-1
V: TRBV7-3
size: many
D: .
CDR3: CASSLNGGLGRDTEAFF
DNA: TGTGCCAGCAGCTTAAATGGTGGGTTGGGACGGGACACTGAAGCTTTCTTT

J: TRBJ2-3
V: TRBV7-9
size: .
D: .
CDR3: CASSLIGDTQYF
DNA: TGTGCCAGCAGCTTAATTGGGGATACGCAGTATTTT